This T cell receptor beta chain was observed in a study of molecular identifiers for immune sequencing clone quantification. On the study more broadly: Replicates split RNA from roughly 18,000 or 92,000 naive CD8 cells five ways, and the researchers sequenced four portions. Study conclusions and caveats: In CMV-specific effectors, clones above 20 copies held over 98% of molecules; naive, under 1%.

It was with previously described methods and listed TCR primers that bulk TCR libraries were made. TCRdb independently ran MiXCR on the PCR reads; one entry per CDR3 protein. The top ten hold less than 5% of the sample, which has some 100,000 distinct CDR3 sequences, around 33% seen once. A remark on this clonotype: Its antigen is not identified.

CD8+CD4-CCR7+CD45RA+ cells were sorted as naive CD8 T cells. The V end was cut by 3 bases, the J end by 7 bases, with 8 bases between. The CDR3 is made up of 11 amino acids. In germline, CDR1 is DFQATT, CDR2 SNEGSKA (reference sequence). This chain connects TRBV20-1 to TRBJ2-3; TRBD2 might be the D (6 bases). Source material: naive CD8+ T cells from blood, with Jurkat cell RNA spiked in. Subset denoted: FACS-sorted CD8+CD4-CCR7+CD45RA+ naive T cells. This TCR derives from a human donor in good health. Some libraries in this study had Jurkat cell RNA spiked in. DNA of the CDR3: TGCAGTGCTAGGGACTATAATACGCAGTATTTT. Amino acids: CSARDYNTQYF.